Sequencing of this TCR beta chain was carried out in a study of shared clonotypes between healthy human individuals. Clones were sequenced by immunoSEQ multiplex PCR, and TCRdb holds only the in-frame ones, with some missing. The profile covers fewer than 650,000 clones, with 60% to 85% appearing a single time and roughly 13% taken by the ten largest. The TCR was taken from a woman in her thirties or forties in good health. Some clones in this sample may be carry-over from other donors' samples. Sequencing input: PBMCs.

This CDR3 reads CASSLVGGTPYEQYF. The CDR3 DNA reads as TGCGCCAGCAGCTTGGTAGGGGGGACCCCCTACGAGCAGTACTTC. The rearrangement uses TRBV5-1 and TRBJ2-7, with D tentatively TRBD1 or TRBD2 (6 bases each). With 0 bases removed from V and 2 bases from J, the gap between germline ends came to 12 bases. Per the germline V gene, CDR1 is SGHRS and CDR2 is YFSETQ. CDR3 length: 15 residues.